The clone carrying this T cell receptor (beta chain) is medium-sized within its sample. What it binds is unknown. The data stem from a study of neurological immune-mediated disorders. TCRdb called the 5' RACE reads again in MiXCR, with one record for every CDR3 protein. This repertoire shows approximately 20,000 distinct CDR3 sequences, roughly 17% found once; its top ten account for around 7.5%. Findings of the study overall: Subjects shared no identical expanded-clone CDR3 amino acid sequences, suggesting private TCR-beta repertoires in all groups.

Sorted libraries used some 920,000 CD4+ or CD8+ T cells. CDR1 is MNHEY and CDR2 is SVGEGT in the germline V gene. This CDR3 region has 14 residues. V lost 2 bases, J lost 1 base, and 9 bases lay in between. The sequence derives from a woman younger than 35 with multiple sclerosis. Sequenced material: CD8+ T cells from blood. This sequence joins TRBV6-2 or TRBV6-3 and TRBJ2-7; D uncertain. The CDR3 protein is CASSYGSESYEQYV. In DNA form, the CDR3 reads TGTGCCAGCAGTTACGGCAGCGAGTCCTACGAGCAGTACGTC.